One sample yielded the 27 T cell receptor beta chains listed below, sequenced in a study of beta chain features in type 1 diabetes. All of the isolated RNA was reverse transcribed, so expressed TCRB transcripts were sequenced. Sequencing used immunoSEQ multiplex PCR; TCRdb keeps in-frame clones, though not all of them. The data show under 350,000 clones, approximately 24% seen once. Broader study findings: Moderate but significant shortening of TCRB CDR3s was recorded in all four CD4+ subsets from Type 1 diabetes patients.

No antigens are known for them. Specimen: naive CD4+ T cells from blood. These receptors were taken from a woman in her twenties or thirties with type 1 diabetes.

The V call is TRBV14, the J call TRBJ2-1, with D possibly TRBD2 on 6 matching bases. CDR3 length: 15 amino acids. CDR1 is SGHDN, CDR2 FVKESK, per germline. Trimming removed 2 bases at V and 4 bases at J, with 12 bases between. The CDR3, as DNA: TGTGCCAGCAGCCAAATTGCTAGCGCGTACAATGAGCAGTTCTTC. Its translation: CASSQIASAYNEQFF.

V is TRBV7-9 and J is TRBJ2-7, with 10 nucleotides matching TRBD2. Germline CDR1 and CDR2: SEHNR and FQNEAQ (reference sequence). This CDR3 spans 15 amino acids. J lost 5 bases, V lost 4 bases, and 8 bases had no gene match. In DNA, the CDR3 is TGTGCCAGCAGCTCGATTCTAGCGGGAGCGGACGAGCAGTACTTC. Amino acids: CASSSILAGADEQYF.

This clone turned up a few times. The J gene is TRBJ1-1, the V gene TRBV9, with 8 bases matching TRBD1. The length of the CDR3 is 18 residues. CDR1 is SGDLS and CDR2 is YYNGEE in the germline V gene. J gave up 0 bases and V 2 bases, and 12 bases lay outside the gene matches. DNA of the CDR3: TGTGCCAGCAGCGTCACAGGGGGTTCCATTACCATGAACACTGAAGCTTTCTTT. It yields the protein CASSVTGGSITMNTEAFF.

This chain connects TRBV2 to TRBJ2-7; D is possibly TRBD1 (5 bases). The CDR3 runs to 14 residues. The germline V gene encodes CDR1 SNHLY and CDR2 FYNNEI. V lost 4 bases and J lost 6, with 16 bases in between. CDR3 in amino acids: CASSVGRSGSEQYF. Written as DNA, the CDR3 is TGTGCCAGCAGTGTGGGGCGGAGTGGTAGCGAGCAGTACTTC.

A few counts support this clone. Written as DNA, the CDR3 is TGTGCCAGCAGCCAACTACTAGCAGCCTACAATGAGCAGTTCTTC. It is translated as CASSQLLAAYNEQFF. This chain links TRBV14 with TRBJ2-1; TRBD2 is a possible D gene (6 bases). The germline V gene has CDR1 SGHDN and CDR2 FVKESK. This CDR3 contains 15 residues. Trimming took 2 bases from V and 2 from J, leaving 10 bases between them. The complete variable domain, with remaining parts taken from reference TRBV14 and TRBJ2-1, reads EAGVTQFPSHSVIEKGQTVTLRCDPISGHDNLYWYRRVMGKEIKFLLHFVKESKQDESGMPNNRFLAERTGGTYSTLKVQPAELEDSGVYFCASSQLLAAYNEQFFGPGTRLTVL.

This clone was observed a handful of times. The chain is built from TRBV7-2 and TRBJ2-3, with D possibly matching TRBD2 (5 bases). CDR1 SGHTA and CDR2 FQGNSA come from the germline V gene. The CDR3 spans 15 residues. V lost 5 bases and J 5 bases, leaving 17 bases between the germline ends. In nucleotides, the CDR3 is TGTGCCAGCAGCACCGAGGGCCTATTGGGAGATACGCAGTATTTT. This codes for CASSTEGLLGDTQYF.

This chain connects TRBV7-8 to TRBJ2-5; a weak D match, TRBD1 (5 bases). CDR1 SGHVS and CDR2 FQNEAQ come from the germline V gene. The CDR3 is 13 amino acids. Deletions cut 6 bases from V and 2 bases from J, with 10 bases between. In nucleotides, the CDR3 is TGTGCCAGCAGAAGAAGGGGTCAAGAGACCCAGTACTTC. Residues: CASRRRGQETQYF.

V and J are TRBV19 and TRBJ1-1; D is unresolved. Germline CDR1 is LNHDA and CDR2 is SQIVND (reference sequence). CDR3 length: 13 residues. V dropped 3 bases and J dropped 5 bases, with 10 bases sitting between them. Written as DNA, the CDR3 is TGTGCCAGTAGTATGCAACCCAGGACTGAAGCTTTCTTT. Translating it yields CASSMQPRTEAFF. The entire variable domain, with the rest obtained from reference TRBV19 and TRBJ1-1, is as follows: DGGITQSPKYLFRKEGQNVTLSCEQNLNHDAMYWYRQDPGQGLRLIYYSQIVNDFQKGDIAEGYSVSREKKESFPLTVTSAQKNPTAFYLCASSMQPRTEAFFGQGTRLTVV.

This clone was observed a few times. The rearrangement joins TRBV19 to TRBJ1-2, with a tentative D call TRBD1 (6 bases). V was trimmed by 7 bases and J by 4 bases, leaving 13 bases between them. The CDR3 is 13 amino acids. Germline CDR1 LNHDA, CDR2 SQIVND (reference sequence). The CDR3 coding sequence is TGTGCCAGTAATACAGGGAGTATCTATGGCTACACCTTC. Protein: CASNTGSIYGYTF.

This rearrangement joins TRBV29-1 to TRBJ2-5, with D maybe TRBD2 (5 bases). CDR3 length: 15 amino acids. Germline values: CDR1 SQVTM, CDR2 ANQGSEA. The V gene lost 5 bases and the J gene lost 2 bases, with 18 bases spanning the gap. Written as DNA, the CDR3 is TGCAGCGTTAGTTCCATAGGGAGAGGGCAAGAGACCCAGTACTTC. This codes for CSVSSIGRGQETQYF.

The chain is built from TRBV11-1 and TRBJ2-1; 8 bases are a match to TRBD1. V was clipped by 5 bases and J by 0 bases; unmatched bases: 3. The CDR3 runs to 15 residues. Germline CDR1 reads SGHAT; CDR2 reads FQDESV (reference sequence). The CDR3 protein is CASSIQGVSYNEQFF. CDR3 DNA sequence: TGTGCCAGCAGCATACAGGGGGTCTCCTACAATGAGCAGTTCTTC.

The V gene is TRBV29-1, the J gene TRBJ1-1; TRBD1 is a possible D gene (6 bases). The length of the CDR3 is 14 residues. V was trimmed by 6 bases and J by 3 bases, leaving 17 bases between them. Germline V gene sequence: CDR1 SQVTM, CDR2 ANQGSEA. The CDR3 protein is CSVAPGAADTEAFF. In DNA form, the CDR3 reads TGCAGCGTCGCACCAGGGGCCGCTGACACTGAAGCTTTCTTT.

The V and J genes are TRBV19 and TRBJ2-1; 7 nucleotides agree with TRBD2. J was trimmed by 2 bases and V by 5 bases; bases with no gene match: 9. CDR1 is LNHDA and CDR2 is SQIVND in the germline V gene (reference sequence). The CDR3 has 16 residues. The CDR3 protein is CASSGDLAAPYNEQFF. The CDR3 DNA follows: TGTGCCAGTAGTGGGGACCTAGCGGCCCCCTACAATGAGCAGTTCTTC.

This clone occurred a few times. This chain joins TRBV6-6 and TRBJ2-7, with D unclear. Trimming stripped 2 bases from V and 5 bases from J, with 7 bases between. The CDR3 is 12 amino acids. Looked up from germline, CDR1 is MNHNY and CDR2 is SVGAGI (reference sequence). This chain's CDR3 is CASSYPSDEQYF. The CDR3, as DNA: TGTGCCAGCAGTTACCCTTCGGACGAGCAGTACTTC.

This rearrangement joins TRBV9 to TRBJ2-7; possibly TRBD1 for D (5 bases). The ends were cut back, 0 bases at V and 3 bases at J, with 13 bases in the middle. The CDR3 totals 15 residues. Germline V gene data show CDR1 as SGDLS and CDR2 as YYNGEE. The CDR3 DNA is TGTGCCAGCAGCGTAGAGGTTGGGGCTAGCTACGAGCAGTACTTC. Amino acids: CASSVEVGASYEQYF.

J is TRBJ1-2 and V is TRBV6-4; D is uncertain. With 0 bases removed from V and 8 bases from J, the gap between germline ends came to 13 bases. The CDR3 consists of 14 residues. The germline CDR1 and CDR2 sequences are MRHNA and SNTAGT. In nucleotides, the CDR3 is TGTGCCAGCAGTGACTCCCCCCGGGATTACGGCTACACCTTC. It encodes CASSDSPRDYGYTF.

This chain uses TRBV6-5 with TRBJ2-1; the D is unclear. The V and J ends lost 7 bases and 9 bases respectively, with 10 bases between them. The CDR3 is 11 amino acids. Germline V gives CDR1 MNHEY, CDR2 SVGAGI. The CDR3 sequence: CASNRYGEQFF. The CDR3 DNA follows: TGTGCCAGCAATCGGTACGGTGAGCAGTTCTTC.

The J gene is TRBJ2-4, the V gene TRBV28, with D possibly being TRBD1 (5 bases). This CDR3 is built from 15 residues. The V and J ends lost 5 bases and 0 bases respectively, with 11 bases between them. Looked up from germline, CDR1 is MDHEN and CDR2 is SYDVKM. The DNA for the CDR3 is TGTGCCAGCAGTCTCATCCAGGGAGCCAAAAACATTCAGTACTTC. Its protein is CASSLIQGAKNIQYF.

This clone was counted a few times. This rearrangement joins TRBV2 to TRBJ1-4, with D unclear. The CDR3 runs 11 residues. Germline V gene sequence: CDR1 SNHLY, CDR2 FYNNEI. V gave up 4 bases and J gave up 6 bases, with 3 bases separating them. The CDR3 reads CASSAYEKLFF. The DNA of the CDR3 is TGTGCCAGCAGTGCTTATGAAAAACTGTTTTTT.

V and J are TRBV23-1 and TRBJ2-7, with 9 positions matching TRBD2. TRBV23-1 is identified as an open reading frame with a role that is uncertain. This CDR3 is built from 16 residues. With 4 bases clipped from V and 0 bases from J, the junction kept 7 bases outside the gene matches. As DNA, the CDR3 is TGCGCCAGCAGTCCTAACCTAGCGGGATACTCCTACGAGCAGTACTTC. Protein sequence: CASSPNLAGYSYEQYF.

CDR3 nucleotide sequence: TGTGCCAGCAGTTCCCCAGGGTTTCGGCGAAACACCGGGGAGCTGTTTTTT. As protein: CASSSPGFRRNTGELFF. The V and J genes are TRBV28 and TRBJ2-2; TRBD1 might be the D (5 bases). Germline V gives CDR1 MDHEN, CDR2 SYDVKM. V dropped 4 bases and J dropped 2 bases, with 17 bases sitting between them. This CDR3 is built from 17 residues.

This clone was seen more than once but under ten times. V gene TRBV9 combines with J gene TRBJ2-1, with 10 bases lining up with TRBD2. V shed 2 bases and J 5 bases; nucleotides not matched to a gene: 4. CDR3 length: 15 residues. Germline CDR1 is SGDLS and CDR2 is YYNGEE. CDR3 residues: CASSVGTSDNNEQFF. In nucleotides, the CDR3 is TGTGCCAGCAGCGTCGGGACTAGCGATAACAATGAGCAGTTCTTC.

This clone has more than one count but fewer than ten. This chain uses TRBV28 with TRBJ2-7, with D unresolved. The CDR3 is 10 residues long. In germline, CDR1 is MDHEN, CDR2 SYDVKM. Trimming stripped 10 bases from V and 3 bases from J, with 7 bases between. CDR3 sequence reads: CATRLYEQYF. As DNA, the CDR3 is TGTGCCACCCGACTCTACGAGCAGTACTTC.

Here the CDR3 DNA reads TGCGCCAGCAGCCAGGGCTCCTACAATGAGCAGTTCTTC. Residues: CASSQGSYNEQFF. V and J are TRBV5-1 and TRBJ2-1, with a weak D call TRBD1 (5 bases). The CDR3 has 13 residues. V was trimmed by 4 bases and J by 0 bases, leaving 5 bases between them. Germline loops: CDR1 SGHRS, CDR2 YFSETQ.

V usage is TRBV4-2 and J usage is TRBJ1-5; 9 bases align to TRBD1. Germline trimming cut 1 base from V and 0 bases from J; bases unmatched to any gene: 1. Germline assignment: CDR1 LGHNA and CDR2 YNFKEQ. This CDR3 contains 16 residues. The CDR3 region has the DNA TGTGCCAGCAGCCAAGGGACAGGGGATAGCAATCAGCCCCAGCATTTT. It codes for CASSQGTGDSNQPQHF.

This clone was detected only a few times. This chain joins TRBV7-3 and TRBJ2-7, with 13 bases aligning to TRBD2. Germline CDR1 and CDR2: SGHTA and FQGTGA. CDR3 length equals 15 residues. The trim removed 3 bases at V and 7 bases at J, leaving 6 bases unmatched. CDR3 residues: CASSFGLAGESEQYF. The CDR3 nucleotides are TGTGCCAGCAGCTTCGGACTAGCGGGAGAGAGTGAGCAGTACTTC. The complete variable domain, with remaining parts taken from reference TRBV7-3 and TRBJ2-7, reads GAGVSQTPSNKVTEKGKYVELRCDPISGHTALYWYRQSLGQGPEFLIYFQGTGAADDSGLPNDRFFAVRPEGSVSTLKIQRTERGDSAVYLCASSFGLAGESEQYFGPGTRLTVT.

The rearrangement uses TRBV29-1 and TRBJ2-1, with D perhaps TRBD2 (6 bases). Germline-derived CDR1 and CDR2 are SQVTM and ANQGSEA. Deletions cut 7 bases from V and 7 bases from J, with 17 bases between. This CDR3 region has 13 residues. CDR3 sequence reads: CSGRGLQYNEQFF. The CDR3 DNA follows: TGCAGCGGAAGGGGACTTCAATATAATGAGCAGTTCTTC.